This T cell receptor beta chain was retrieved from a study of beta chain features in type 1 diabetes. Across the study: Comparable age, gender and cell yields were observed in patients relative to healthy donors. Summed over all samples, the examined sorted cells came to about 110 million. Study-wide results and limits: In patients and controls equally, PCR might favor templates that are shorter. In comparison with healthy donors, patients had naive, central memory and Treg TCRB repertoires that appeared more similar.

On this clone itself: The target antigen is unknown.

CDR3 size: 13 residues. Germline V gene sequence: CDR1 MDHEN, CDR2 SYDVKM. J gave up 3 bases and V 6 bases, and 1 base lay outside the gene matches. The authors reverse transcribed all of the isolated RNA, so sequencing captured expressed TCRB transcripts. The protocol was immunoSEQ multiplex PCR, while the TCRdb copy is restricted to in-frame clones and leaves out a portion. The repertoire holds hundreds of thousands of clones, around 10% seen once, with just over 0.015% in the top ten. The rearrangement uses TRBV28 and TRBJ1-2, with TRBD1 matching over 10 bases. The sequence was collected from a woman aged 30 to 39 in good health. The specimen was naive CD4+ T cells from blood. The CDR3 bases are TGTGCCAGCAGGACAGGGGGCGACTATGGCTACACCTTC. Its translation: CASRTGGDYGYTF.